Below are 14 T cell receptor beta chains sequenced from a single sample in a study of spatial heterogeneity in lung cancer. TCRdb reprocessed the 5' RACE reads via MiXCR and lists one record per CDR3 protein. The sample carries about 38,000 distinct CDR3 sequences, 7.5% recorded once. Time point given: sample taken at primary tumor resection. Material for sequencing was whole RNA from tumor, nontumor lung or frozen PBMC, left unsorted. The specimen was PBMCs, collected at surgery. The source of these receptors is a male donor with early-stage non-small cell lung cancer.

The table lists this clonotype with a few counts. In DNA, the CDR3 is TGTGCCAGCAGACCGGGACTACAGAGCTCCTACAATGAGCAGTTCTTC. Its translation: CASRPGLQSSYNEQFF. The chain recombines TRBV7-2 with TRBJ2-1; 7 positions match TRBD2. The CDR3 consists of 16 residues. Per the germline V gene, CDR1 is SGHTA and CDR2 is FQGNSA. The V gene end was trimmed by 6 bases and the J gene end by 0 bases; junction bases not matched to a gene: 8.

This clonotype showed up many times. The chain is built from TRBV7-9 and TRBJ1-1; the D gene is possibly TRBD1 (5 bases). V lost 1 base and J lost 1, with 7 bases in between. The CDR3 consists of 14 residues. Germline V gives CDR1 SEHNR, CDR2 FQNEAQ (reference sequence). This CDR3 reads CASSLEGRNTEAFF. CDR3 in DNA: TGTGCCAGCAGCTTAGAGGGGAGGAACACTGAAGCTTTCTTT.

This clonotype was seen repeatedly, ten times or more. The CDR3 coding sequence is TGTGCCAGCAGCGAGCTTTTGGGGCCAGGCGGGGAGCTGTTTTTT. Residues: CASSELLGPGGELFF. The V gene is TRBV7-8, the J gene TRBJ2-2, with D tentatively TRBD1 (5 bases). CDR3 length: 15 residues. With 5 bases removed from V and 7 bases from J, the gap between germline ends came to 17 bases. Per the germline V gene, CDR1 is SGHVS and CDR2 is FQNEAQ.

CDR3 sequence (DNA): TGTGCCAGCGGGGGGTGGGGAAGTGGAAACACCATATATTTT. This gives the protein CASGGWGSGNTIYF. The chain combines TRBV12-3 or TRBV12-4 with TRBJ1-3; the D gene is possibly TRBD1 (5 bases). V lost 8 bases and J 3 bases, leaving 14 bases between the germline ends. CDR3 size: 14 residues.

This clonotype has just a few counts. The chain combines TRBV12-3 or TRBV12-4 with TRBJ1-3; 7 nucleotides line up with TRBD1. J gave up 0 bases and V 6 bases, and 8 bases lay outside the gene matches. This CDR3 is built from 16 residues. CDR3 sequence reads: CASRTTGDPSGNTIYF. CDR3 nucleotide sequence: TGTGCCAGCAGGACAACAGGGGACCCCTCTGGAAACACCATATATTTT.

This rearrangement joins TRBV6-1 to TRBJ1-1; a weak D match, TRBD1 (5 bases). The CDR3 spans 17 residues. CDR1 is MNHNS, CDR2 SASEGT, per germline. Trimming removed 0 bases from V and 3 bases from J, with 17 bases in between. This CDR3 is CASSEAEDTGFDTEAFF. DNA of the CDR3: TGTGCCAGCAGTGAAGCAGAGGACACGGGTTTTGACACTGAAGCTTTCTTT.

This clonotype was observed a few times. In DNA form, the CDR3 reads TGTGCCAGCACCCTCCCACAGAATTCACCCCTCCACTTT. Protein: CASTLPQNSPLHF. This rearrangement joins TRBV6-6 to TRBJ1-6; D gene ambiguous. The V end was cut by 7 bases, the J end by 7 bases, with 11 bases between. The CDR3 sequence is 13 residues long. CDR1 and CDR2 (germline): MNHNY, SVGAGI (reference sequence).

This clonotype turned up a few times. V gene TRBV7-9 combines with J gene TRBJ2-5; the match to TRBD2 covers 7 bases. This CDR3 contains 16 residues. V shed 5 bases, J shed 2 bases, and the junction held 11 bases outside the gene matches. The germline gives CDR1 SEHNR, CDR2 FQNEAQ (reference sequence). CDR3 protein: CASSPGLAEIQETQYF. The CDR3, as DNA: TGTGCCAGCAGCCCCGGGCTAGCGGAGATTCAAGAGACCCAGTACTTC.

This clonotype was seen at least ten times. This sequence joins TRBV7-2 and TRBJ2-3; 7 nucleotides line up with TRBD2. V lost 1 base, J lost 0 bases, and 7 bases stayed unmatched. The V gene's germline CDR1 is SGHTA and CDR2 FQGNSA. The CDR3 runs to 17 residues. CDR3 sequence reads: CASSLVGTGRSTDTQYF. The CDR3 DNA reads as TGTGCCAGCAGCTTAGTAGGTACCGGGAGGAGCACAGATACGCAGTATTTT.

This clonotype was seen a handful of times. The chain carries TRBV7-2 and TRBJ2-1, with no clear D. V was pared by 0 bases and J by 3 bases, with 3 bases between. The CDR3 totals 13 residues. The germline V gene encodes CDR1 SGHTA and CDR2 FQGNSA. CDR3: CASSLADYNEQFF. As DNA, the CDR3 is TGTGCCAGCAGCTTAGCCGACTACAATGAGCAGTTCTTC.

This clonotype occurred many times. The chain joins TRBV9 to TRBJ2-3; a weak D match, TRBD2 (5 bases). Germline loops: CDR1 SGDLS, CDR2 YYNGEE. The germline V and J ends were trimmed by 3 bases and 2 bases, with 16 bases remaining between them. The CDR3 runs to 16 residues. The CDR3 here is CASSERGSQDTDTQYF. The CDR3 DNA sequence: TGTGCCAGCAGCGAACGCGGGTCTCAGGACACAGATACGCAGTATTTT.

This chain uses TRBV7-2 with TRBJ1-1, with 7 bases that match TRBD1. This CDR3 contains 14 residues. Germline V gives CDR1 SGHTA, CDR2 FQGNSA. V lost 5 bases and J lost 1; bases outside the gene matches: 4. Here the CDR3 DNA reads TGTGCCAGCAGCACAGGGGCTTCGAACACTGAAGCTTTCTTT. Its translation is CASSTGASNTEAFF.

This clonotype showed up many times. The chain uses TRBV12-3 or TRBV12-4 and TRBJ2-2; D unclear. V gave up 4 bases and J gave up 0 bases, with 15 bases separating them. This CDR3 has 17 residues. Written as DNA, the CDR3 is TGTGCCAGCAGTTCCTCTAGAACGGGTGCGAACACCGGGGAGCTGTTTTTT. This encodes CASSSSRTGANTGELFF.

This clonotype was seen repeatedly, ten times or more. V gene TRBV6-5 combines with J gene TRBJ2-7, with 10 bases lining up with TRBD2. This CDR3 has 16 residues. V was pared by 6 bases and J by 2 bases, with 10 bases of the junction left unmatched. CDR1 is MNHEY and CDR2 is SVGAGI in the germline V gene. The CDR3 sequence is CASRTIAGGSPYEQYV. The CDR3 nucleotides are TGTGCCAGCAGAACGATAGCGGGAGGATCACCCTACGAGCAGTACGTC.